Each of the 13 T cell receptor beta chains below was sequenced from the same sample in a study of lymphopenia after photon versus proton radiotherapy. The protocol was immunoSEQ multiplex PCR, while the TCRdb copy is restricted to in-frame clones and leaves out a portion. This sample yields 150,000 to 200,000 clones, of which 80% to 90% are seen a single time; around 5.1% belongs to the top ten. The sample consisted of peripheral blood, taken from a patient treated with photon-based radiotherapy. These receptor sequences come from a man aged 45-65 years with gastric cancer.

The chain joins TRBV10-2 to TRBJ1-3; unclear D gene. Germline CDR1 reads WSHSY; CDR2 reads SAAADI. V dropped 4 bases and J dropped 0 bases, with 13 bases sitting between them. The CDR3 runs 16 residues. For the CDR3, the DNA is TGCGCCAGCAGTGCCCTCGGGATCGGCTCTGGAAACACCATATATTTT. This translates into CASSALGIGSGNTIYF.

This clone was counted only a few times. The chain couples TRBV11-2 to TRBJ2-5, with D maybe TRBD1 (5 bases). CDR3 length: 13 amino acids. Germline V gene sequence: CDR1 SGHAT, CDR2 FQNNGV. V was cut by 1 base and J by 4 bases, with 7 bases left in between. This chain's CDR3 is CASSLGQLETQYF. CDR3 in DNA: TGTGCCAGCAGCTTAGGACAGTTAGAGACCCAGTACTTC.

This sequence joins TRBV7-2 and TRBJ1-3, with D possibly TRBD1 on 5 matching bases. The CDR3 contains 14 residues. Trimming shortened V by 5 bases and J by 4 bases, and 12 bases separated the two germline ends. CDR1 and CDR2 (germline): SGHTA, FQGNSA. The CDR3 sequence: CASSPGAYGNTIYF. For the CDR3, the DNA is TGTGCCAGCAGCCCTGGGGCTTACGGAAACACCATATATTTT.

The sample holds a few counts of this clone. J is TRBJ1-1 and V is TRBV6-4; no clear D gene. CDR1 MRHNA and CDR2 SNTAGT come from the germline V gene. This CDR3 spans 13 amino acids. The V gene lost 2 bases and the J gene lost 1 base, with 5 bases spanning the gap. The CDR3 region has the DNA TGTGCCAGCAGTGACCTGGAGAACACTGAAGCTTTCTTT. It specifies CASSDLENTEAFF.

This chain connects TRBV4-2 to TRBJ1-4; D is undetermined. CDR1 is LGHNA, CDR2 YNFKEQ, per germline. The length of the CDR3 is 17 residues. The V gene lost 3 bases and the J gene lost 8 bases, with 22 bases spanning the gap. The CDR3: CASSQILRGPIGEKLFF. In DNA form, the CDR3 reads TGTGCCAGCAGCCAGATTCTCCGGGGTCCAATAGGGGAAAAACTGTTTTTT.

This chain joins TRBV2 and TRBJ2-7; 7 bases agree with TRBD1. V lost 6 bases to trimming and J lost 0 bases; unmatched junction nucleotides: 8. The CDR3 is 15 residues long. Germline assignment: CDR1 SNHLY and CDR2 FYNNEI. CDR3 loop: CASSAETGDSYEQYF. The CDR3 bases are TGTGCCAGCAGCGCCGAAACAGGGGACTCCTACGAGCAGTACTTC. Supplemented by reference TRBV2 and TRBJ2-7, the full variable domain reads EPEVTQTPSHQVTQMGQEVILRCVPISNHLYFYWYRQILGQKVEFLVSFYNNEISEKSEIFDDQFSVERPDGSNFTLKIRSTKLEDSAMYFCASSAETGDSYEQYFGPGTRLTVT.

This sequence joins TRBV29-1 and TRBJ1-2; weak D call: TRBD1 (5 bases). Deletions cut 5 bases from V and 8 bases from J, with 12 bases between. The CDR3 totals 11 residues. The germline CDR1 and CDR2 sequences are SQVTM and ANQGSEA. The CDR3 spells CSVSGIDGYTF. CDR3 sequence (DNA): TGCAGCGTTTCAGGGATCGACGGCTACACCTTC.

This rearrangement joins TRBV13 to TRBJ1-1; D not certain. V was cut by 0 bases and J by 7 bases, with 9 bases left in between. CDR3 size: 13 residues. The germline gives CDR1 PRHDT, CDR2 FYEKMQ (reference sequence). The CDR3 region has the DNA TGTGCCAGCAGCTTAGGTAGCCTTGGTGAAGCTTTCTTT. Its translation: CASSLGSLGEAFF.

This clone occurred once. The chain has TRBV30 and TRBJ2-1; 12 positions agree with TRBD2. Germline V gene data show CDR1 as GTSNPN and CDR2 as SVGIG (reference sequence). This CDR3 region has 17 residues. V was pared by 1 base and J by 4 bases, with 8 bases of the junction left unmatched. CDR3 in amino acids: CAWSETTSGGFYNEQFF. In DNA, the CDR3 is TGTGCCTGGAGTGAAACGACTAGCGGGGGATTTTACAATGAGCAGTTCTTC. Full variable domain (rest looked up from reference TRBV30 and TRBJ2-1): SQTIHQWPATLVQPVGSPLSLECTVEGTSNPNLYWYRQAAGRGLQLLFYSVGIGQISSEVPQNLSASRPQDRQFILSSKKLLLSDSGFYLCAWSETTSGGFYNEQFFGPGTRLTVL.

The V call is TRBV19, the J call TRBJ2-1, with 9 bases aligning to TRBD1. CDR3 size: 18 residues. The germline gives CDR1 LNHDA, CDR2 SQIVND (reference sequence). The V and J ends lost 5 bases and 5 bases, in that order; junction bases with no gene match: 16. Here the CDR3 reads CASSHPGQGGRSNNEQFF. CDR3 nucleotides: TGTGCCAGTAGTCATCCGGGACAGGGAGGAAGATCGAACAATGAGCAGTTCTTC.

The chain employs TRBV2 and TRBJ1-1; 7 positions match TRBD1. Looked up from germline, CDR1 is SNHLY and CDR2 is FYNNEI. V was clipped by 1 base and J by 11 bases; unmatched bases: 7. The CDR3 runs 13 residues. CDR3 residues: CASSEGGGATAFF. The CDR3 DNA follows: TGTGCCAGCAGTGAAGGAGGGGGCGCGACCGCTTTCTTT.

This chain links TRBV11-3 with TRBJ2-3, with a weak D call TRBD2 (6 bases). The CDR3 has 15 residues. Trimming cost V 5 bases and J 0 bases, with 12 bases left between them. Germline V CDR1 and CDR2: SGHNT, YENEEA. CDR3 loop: CASSQGRTSTDTQYF. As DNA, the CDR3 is TGTGCCAGCAGCCAAGGGAGGACTAGCACAGATACGCAGTATTTT.

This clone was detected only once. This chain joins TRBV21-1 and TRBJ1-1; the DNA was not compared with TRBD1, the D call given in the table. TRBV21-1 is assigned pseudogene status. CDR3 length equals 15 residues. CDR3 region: CASSSDRGSWTEAFF. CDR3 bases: TGTGCCAGCAGCTCCGACAGGGGGAGTTGGACTGAAGCTTTCTTT.